These 6 T cell receptor beta chains originate from one sample sequenced in a study of T cell repertoires in ileal Crohn's disease. Using immunoSEQ multiplex PCR, the repertoire was profiled, and TCRdb retains in-frame clones only, with some absent. The table includes some 16,000 clones, around four fifths detected once. Sequencing input: ileal tissue. The receptors come from an adult with Crohn's disease.

The V gene is TRBV7-6, the J gene TRBJ1-1; TRBD1 matches at 10 bases. This CDR3 is built from 15 residues. The V gene end was trimmed by 3 bases and the J gene end by 3 bases; junction bases not matched to a gene: 4. Germline CDR1 SGHVS, CDR2 FNYEAQ. Here the CDR3 DNA reads TGTGCCAGCAGCTTCGGACAGGGGGGAGACACTGAAGCTTTCTTT. Translated, it gives CASSFGQGGDTEAFF.

V and J are TRBV7-2 and TRBJ2-1, with 8 nucleotides matching TRBD2. V trimming: 3 bases; J trimming: 6 bases; junction bases outside the gene matches: 10. The germline CDR1 and CDR2 sequences are SGHTA and FQGNSA. CDR3 length: 16 residues. CDR3 in DNA: TGTGCCAGCAGCTTGGTTTTCGGGGGGGCGGGCAATGAGCAGTTCTTC. Amino acid sequence: CASSLVFGGAGNEQFF.

This chain uses TRBV6-5 with TRBJ1-6; D is unclear. Deletions cut 6 bases from V and 4 bases from J, with 13 bases between. CDR1 is MNHEY, CDR2 SVGAGI, per germline. The CDR3 runs to 15 residues. The CDR3 region has the DNA TGTGCCAGCAGACCTTACAGAGATTATAATTCACCCCTCCACTTT. This encodes CASRPYRDYNSPLHF.

The chain joins TRBV2 to TRBJ1-2, with 7 bases matching TRBD1. The CDR3 spans 14 residues. The germline gives CDR1 SNHLY, CDR2 FYNNEI. With V trimmed by 6 bases and J by 3 bases, 7 bases remained unmatched. This CDR3 is CASRGTASHYGYTF. For the CDR3, the DNA is TGTGCCAGCAGGGGGACAGCGTCTCACTATGGCTACACCTTC. Drawing the rest from reference TRBV2 and TRBJ1-2, the complete variable domain is EPEVTQTPSHQVTQMGQEVILRCVPISNHLYFYWYRQILGQKVEFLVSFYNNEISEKSEIFDDQFSVERPDGSNFTLKIRSTKLEDSAMYFCASRGTASHYGYTFGSGTRLTVV.

This clone occurred a few times. The V and J genes are TRBV9 and TRBJ2-4; D remains unclear. V was trimmed by 0 bases and J by 0 bases, leaving 13 bases between them. The CDR3 is made up of 17 amino acids. The germline CDR1 and CDR2 sequences are SGDLS and YYNGEE. CDR3 sequence (DNA): TGTGCCAGCAGCGTAGGATGGCCGCCTGCAGCCAAAAACATTCAGTACTTC. Protein sequence: CASSVGWPPAAKNIQYF.

The sample holds one count of this clone. The genes are TRBV2 and TRBJ2-7, with a weak D call TRBD1 (6 bases). Germline CDR1 reads SNHLY; CDR2 reads FYNNEI. The CDR3 has 15 amino acids. The V end lost 4 bases, the J end lost 2 bases, and 15 bases lay between the germline ends. In nucleotides, the CDR3 is TGTGCCAGCAGTGGGGGGCCTGAGGGGGCCTACGAGCAGTACTTC. It codes for CASSGGPEGAYEQYF.